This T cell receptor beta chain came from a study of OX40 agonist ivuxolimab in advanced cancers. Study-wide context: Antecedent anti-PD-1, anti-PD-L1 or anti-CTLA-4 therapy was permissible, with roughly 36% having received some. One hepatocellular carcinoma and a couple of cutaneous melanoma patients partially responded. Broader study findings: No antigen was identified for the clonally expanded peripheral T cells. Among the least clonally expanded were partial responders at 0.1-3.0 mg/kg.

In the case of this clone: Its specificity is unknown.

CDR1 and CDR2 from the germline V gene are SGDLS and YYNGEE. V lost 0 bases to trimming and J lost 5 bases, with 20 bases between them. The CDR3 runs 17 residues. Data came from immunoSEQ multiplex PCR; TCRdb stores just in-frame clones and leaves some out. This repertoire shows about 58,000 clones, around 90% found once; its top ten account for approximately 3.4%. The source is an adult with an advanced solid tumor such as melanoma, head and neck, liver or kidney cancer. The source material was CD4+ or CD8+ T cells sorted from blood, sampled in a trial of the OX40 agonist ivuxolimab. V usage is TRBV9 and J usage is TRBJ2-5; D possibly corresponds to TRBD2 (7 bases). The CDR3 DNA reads TGTGCCAGCAGCGTAGGTCCCCCTGGGGGGGCTGGGGAGACCCAGTACTTC. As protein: CASSVGPPGGAGETQYF.